Given below is one TCR beta chain in context. Trimming took off 3 bases at V and 0 bases at J, with 14 bases between the two ends. The CDR3 runs 17 residues. The germline V gene has CDR1 WNHNN and CDR2 SYGVQD (reference sequence). Original data processing: Using reference gene primer amplification, nucleated cell counts were estimated. Sequenced by immunoSEQ multiplex PCR; TCRdb stores in-frame clones only, minus some. The D gene and trimming were derived from the DNA, and the V and J assignments and clone size from that table. The profile shows fewer than 250,000 clones, around 88% of them singletons. The data derive from a study of blood T cell repertoires in COVID-19. Study details: The United States, Italy and Spain provided the acute and convalescent COVID-19 samples. Sample material is recorded as cDNA or gDNA derived from T cells, B-cell-depleted T cells, or PBMCs.

This sequence originates from a woman between 45 and 60 years old with acute or convalescent COVID-19. The chain couples TRBV10-1 to TRBJ2-2; tentatively, D is TRBD1 (6 bases). The sequencing input was peripheral blood. The CDR3 here is CASSETLRTANTGELFF. CDR3 DNA: TGCGCCAGCAGTGAAACTCTACGGACAGCGAACACCGGGGAGCTGTTTTTT.